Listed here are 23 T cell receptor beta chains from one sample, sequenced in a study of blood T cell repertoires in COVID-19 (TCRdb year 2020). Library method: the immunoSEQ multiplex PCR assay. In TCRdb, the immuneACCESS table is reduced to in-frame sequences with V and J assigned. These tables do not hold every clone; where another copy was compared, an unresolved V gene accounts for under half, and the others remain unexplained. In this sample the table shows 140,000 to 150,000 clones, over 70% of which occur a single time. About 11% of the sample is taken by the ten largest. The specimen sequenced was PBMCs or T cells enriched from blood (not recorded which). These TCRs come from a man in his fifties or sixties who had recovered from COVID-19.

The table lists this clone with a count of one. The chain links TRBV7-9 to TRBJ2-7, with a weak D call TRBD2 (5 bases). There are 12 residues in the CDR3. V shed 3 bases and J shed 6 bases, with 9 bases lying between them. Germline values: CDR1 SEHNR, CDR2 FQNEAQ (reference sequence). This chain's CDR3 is CASSFAGLEQYF. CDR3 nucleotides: TGTGCCAGCAGCTTCGCGGGCCTCGAGCAGTACTTC.

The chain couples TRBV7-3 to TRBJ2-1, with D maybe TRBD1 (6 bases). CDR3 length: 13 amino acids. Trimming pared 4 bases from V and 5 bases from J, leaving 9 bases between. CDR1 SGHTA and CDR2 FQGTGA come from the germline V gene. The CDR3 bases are TGTGCCAGCAGCTCCCGGACAGACAATGAGCAGTTCTTC. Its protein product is CASSSRTDNEQFF.

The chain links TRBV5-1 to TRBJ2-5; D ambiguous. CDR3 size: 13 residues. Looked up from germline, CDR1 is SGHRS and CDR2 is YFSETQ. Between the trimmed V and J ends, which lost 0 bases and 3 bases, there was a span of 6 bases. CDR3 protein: CASSLVAEETQYF. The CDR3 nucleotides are TGCGCCAGCAGCTTGGTGGCAGAAGAGACCCAGTACTTC.

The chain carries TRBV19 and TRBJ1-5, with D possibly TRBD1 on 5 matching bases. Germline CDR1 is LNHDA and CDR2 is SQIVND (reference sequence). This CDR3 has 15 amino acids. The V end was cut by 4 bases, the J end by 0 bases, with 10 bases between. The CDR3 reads CASSSDRHSNQPQHF. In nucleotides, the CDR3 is TGTGCCAGTAGTAGTGACAGACATAGCAATCAGCCCCAGCATTTT.

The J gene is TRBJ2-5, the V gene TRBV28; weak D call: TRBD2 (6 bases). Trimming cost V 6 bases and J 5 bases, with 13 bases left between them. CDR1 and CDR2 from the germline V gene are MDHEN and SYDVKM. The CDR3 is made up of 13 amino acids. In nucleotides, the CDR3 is TGTGCCAGCAGACTACACGGGAGTGAGACCCAGTACTTC. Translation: CASRLHGSETQYF.

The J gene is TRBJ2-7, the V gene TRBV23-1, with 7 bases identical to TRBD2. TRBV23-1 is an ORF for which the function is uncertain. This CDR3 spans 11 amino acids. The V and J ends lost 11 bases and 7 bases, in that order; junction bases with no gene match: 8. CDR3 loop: CAYPREGEQYF. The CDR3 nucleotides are TGCGCCTATCCGAGGGAGGGAGAGCAGTACTTC.

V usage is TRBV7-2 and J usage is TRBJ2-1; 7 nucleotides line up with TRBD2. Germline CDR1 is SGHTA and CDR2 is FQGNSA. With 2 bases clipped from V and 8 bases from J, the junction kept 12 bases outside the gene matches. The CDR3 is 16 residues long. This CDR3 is CASSLFGGSLADEQFF. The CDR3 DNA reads TGTGCCAGCAGCTTATTCGGCGGGAGCTTGGCGGATGAGCAGTTCTTC.

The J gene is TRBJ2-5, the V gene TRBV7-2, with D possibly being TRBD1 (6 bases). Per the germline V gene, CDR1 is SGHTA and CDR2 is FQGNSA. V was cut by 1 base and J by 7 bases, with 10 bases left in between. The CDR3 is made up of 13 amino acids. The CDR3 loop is CASSLETGRTQYF. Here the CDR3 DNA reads TGTGCCAGCAGCTTAGAGACAGGACGGACCCAGTACTTC.

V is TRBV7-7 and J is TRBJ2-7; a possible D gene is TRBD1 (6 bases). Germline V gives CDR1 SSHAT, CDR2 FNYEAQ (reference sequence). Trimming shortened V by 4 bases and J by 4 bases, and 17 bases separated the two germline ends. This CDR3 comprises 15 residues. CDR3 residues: CASSWGHPENYEQYF. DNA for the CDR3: TGTGCCAGCAGCTGGGGACACCCGGAAAATTACGAGCAGTACTTC.

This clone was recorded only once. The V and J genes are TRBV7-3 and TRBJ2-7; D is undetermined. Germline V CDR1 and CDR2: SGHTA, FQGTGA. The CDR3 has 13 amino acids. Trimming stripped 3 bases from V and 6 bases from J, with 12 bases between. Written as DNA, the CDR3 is TGTGCCAGCAGCTTTAGTCCCTCCGCCGAGCAGTACTTC. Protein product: CASSFSPSAEQYF.

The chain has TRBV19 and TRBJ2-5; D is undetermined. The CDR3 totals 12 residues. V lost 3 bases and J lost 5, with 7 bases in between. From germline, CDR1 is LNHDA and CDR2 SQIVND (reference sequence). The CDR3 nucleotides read TGTGCCAGTAGTATCAACTCGGAGACCCAGTACTTC. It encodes CASSINSETQYF.

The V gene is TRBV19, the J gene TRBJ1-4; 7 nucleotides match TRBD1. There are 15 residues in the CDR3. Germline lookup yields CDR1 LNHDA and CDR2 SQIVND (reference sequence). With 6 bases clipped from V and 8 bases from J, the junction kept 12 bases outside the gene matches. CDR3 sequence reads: CASRPIDRVQEKLFF. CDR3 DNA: TGTGCCAGTAGACCGATAGACAGGGTTCAGGAAAAACTGTTTTTT.

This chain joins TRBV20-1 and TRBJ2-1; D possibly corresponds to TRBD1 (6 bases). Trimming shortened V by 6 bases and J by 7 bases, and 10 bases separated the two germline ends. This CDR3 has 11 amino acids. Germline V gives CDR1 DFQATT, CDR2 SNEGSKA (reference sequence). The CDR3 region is CSAGTPNEQFF. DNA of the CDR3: TGCAGTGCAGGGACACCAAATGAGCAGTTCTTC.

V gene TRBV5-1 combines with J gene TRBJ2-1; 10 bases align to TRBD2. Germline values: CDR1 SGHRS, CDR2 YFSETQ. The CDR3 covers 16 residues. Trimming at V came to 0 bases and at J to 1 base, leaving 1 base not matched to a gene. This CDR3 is CASSLASGGSYNEQFF. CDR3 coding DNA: TGCGCCAGCAGCTTGGCTAGCGGGGGTTCCTACAATGAGCAGTTCTTC.

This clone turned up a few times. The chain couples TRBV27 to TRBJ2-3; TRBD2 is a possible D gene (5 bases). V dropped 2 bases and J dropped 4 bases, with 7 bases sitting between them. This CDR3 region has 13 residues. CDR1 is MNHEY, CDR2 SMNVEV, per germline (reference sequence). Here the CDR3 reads CASSLTRADTQYF. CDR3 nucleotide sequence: TGTGCCAGCAGTTTAACTAGGGCAGATACGCAGTATTTT.

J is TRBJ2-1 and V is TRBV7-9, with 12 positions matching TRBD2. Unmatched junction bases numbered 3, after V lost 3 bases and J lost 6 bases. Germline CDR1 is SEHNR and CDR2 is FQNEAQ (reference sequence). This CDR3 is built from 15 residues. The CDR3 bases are TGTGCCAGCAGCTTTCTAGCGGGGGGGCTCAATGAGCAGTTCTTC. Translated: CASSFLAGGLNEQFF.

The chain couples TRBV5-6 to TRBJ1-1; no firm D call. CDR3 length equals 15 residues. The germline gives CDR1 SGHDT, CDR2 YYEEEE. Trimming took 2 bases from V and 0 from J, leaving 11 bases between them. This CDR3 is CASSLNSLMNTEAFF. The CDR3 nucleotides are TGTGCCAGCAGCTTAAACTCCCTCATGAACACTGAAGCTTTCTTT.

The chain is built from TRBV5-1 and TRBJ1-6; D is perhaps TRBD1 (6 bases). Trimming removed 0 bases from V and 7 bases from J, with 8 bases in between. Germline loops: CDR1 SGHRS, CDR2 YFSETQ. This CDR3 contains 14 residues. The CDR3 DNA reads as TGCGCCAGCAGCTTGGCAGGACAGAATTCACCCCTCCACTTT. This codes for CASSLAGQNSPLHF.

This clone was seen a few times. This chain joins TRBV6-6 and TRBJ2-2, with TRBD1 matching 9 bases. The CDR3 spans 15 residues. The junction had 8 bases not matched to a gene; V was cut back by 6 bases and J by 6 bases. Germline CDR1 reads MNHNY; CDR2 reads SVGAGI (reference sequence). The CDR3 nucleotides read TGTGCCAGCAGAGAACCGGGACAGGGCCCCGGGGAGCTGTTTTTT. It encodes CASREPGQGPGELFF.

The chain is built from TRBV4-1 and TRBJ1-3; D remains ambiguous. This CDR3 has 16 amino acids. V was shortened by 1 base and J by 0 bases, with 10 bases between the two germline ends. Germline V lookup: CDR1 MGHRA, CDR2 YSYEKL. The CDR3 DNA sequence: TGCGCCAGCAGCCAAGGGGCCAGTCGCTCTGGAAACACCATATATTTT. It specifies CASSQGASRSGNTIYF.

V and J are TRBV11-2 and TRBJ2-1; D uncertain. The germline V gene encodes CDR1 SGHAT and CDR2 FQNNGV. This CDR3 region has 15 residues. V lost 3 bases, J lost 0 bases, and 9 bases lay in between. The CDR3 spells CASSFERSSYNEQFF. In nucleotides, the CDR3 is TGTGCCAGCAGCTTTGAGCGAAGCTCCTACAATGAGCAGTTCTTC.

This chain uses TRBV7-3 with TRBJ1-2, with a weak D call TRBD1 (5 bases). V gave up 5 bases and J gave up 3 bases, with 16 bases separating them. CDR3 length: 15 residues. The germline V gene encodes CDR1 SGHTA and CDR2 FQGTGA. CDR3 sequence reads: CASSPSMAGDYGYTF. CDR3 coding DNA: TGTGCCAGCAGCCCCTCGATGGCGGGGGACTATGGCTACACCTTC.

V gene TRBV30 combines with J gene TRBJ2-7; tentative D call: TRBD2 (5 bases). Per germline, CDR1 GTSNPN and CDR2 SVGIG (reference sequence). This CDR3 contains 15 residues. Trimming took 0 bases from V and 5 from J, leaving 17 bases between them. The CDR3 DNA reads TGTGCCTGGAGTGTGAGAATGGGAGTTGGGGACGAGCAGTACTTC. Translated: CAWSVRMGVGDEQYF.